These 5 T cell receptor beta chains share one sample of origin, sequenced in a study of cytomegalovirus exposure and HLA in healthy donors. Vbeta (60) and Jbeta (13) primers were used in the PCR. Profiling relied on immunoSEQ multiplex PCR, and the TCRdb table lists in-frame clones only, not all of them. The repertoire table contains around 150,000 clones. The sequencing sample was made of PBMCs. The receptors come from a woman in her sixties in good health and CMV-seronegative.

The chain joins TRBV4-3 to TRBJ2-7; TRBD2 might be the D (6 bases). This CDR3 comprises 13 residues. Germline V gene sequence: CDR1 LGHNA, CDR2 YSLEER. V lost 2 bases to trimming and J lost 5 bases, with 10 bases between them. The CDR3 loop is CASSQQWRDEQYF. Written as DNA, the CDR3 is TGCGCCAGCAGCCAACAATGGAGGGACGAGCAGTACTTC.

The chain links TRBV7-9 to TRBJ2-1; D possibly corresponds to TRBD1 (6 bases). V was clipped by 7 bases and J by 0 bases, with 10 bases between them. This CDR3 region has 14 residues. Germline CDR1 and CDR2: SEHNR and FQNEAQ (reference sequence). CDR3 sequence: CASTLGASYNEQFF. For the CDR3, the DNA is TGTGCCAGCACCCTGGGGGCCTCCTACAATGAGCAGTTCTTC. The variable domain in full, completed from reference TRBV7-9 and TRBJ2-1, reads DTGVSQNPRHKITKRGQNVTFRCDPISEHNRLYWYRQTLGQGPEFLTYFQNEAQLEKSRLLSDRFSAERPKGSFSTLEIQRTEQGDSAMYLCASTLGASYNEQFFGPGTRLTVL.

The gene calls are TRBV27 and TRBJ2-7, with TRBD2 matching over 8 bases. With 0 bases clipped from V and 4 bases from J, the junction kept 8 bases outside the gene matches. CDR1 is MNHEY and CDR2 is SMNVEV in the germline V gene (reference sequence). The CDR3 is 16 amino acids. CDR3 DNA: TGTGCCAGCAGTTTATCGGCCGGGACTAGGCGGTACGAGCAGTACTTC. Its translation: CASSLSAGTRRYEQYF.

The chain recombines TRBV11-2 with TRBJ1-1; 8 nucleotides match TRBD1. V lost 2 bases to trimming and J lost 0 bases; unmatched junction nucleotides: 5. CDR3 length: 16 residues. Germline CDR1 SGHAT, CDR2 FQNNGV. CDR3 sequence: CASSLNRQGMNTEAFF. Here the CDR3 DNA reads TGTGCCAGCAGCTTAAATCGACAGGGGATGAACACTGAAGCTTTCTTT.

This chain links TRBV25-1 with TRBJ1-5; 10 bases agree with TRBD1. V gave up 4 bases and J gave up 2 bases; unmatched junction bases: 8. Germline V gene data show CDR1 as MGHDK and CDR2 as SYGVNS. This CDR3 contains 17 residues. The CDR3 protein is CASSGTGGTRGNQPQHF. Here the CDR3 DNA reads TGTGCCAGCAGTGGGACAGGGGGGACTCGGGGCAATCAGCCCCAGCATTTT. Full variable domain (rest looked up from reference TRBV25-1 and TRBJ1-5): EADIYQTPRYLVIGTGKKITLECSQTMGHDKMYWYQQDPGMELHLIHYSYGVNSTEKGDLSSESTVSRIRTEHFPLTLESARPSHTSQYLCASSGTGGTRGNQPQHFGDGTRLSIL.